The sequence of this TCR beta chain was determined in a study of cytomegalovirus exposure and HLA in healthy donors. J lost 2 bases, V lost 0 bases, and 7 bases had no gene match. Germline-derived CDR1 and CDR2 are SGHTA and FQGTGA. The CDR3 totals 19 residues. PCR employed 60 Vbeta and 13 Jbeta primers. Authors' processing steps: Per a later analysis, the number of unique TCR beta chains was around 80 million, of which roughly 10 million were shared. Method: immunoSEQ multiplex PCR; TCRdb's copy keeps in-frame clones and lacks some. D and trimming come from the DNA, and the V and J calls and clone size come from that table. The sample carries some 140,000 clones, about 74% recorded once. Regarding this clone: Its antigen remains unknown.

Study observations and caveats: TCR beta sequences reportedly predicted most subjects' HLA-A and HLA-B alleles accurately. Associated with HLA alleles at 0.05 false discovery rate in a later analysis were about 17,000 TCR beta sequences. Most TCRs appeared rarely, but some public TCRs recurred in many donors.

The chain combines TRBV7-3 with TRBJ2-2; 12 nucleotides match TRBD2. The clonotype originates from a man between 40 and 49 years old in good health and CMV-seronegative. Material for sequencing was PBMCs. The CDR3 here is CASSLTWLAGGPNTGELFF. CDR3 coding DNA: TGTGCCAGCAGCTTAACTTGGCTAGCGGGAGGGCCCAACACCGGGGAGCTGTTTTTT.